This TCR beta chain was captured by sequencing in a study of T cell responses to AZD1222 COVID-19 vaccine. Repertoires were generated with immunoSEQ multiplex PCR, while TCRdb's copy carries only in-frame clones and drops some. The data hold approximately 190,000 clones, with approximately 91% observed a single time. The material was peripheral blood, obtained on day 0 of AZD1222 vaccination. The origin of this receptor is an adult in good health.

CDR3 protein: CASSQVQGSGYEQYF. The DNA for the CDR3 is TGCGCCAGCAGCCAAGTCCAGGGTTCTGGGTACGAGCAGTACTTC. The chain couples TRBV4-3 to TRBJ2-7; a possible D gene is TRBD1 (5 bases). Trimming removed 1 base at V and 4 bases at J, with 14 bases between. Germline V gene data show CDR1 as LGHNA and CDR2 as YSLEER. The CDR3 is made up of 15 amino acids.